The 9 T cell receptor beta chains below come from one sample, sequenced in a study of T cells expressing NK-cell markers. Each CDR3 protein gets one entry in TCRdb, which reprocessed the 5' RACE reads and gives no DNA. The specimen's table records 120,000 to 150,000 distinct CDR3 sequences. Specimen: blood T cells: a sorted CD56 or NKG2C T cell subset, CD4+ or CD8+ T cells, or bulk PBMC T cells (not recorded which). These receptor sequences come from a young man in good health.

The chain is built from TRBV6-2 or TRBV6-3 and TRBJ2-1; checking the TCRdb D call of TRBD1 is not possible without DNA. The germline gives CDR1 MNHEY, CDR2 SVGEGT. This CDR3 comprises 17 residues. The CDR3 loop is CASSYSTSGQPYNEQFF.

The rearrangement uses TRBV4-1 and TRBJ2-1; TCRdb returns TRBD2, unconfirmable since there is no DNA. From germline, CDR1 is MGHRA and CDR2 YSYEKL. This CDR3 has 18 amino acids. The CDR3 reads CASSQMGASGSSYNEQFF.

The genes are TRBV4-3 and TRBJ2-3. This CDR3 comprises 16 residues. Per the germline V gene, CDR1 is LGHNA and CDR2 is YSLEER. CDR3 loop: CASSQDRFSDTDTQYF.

This rearrangement joins TRBV28 to TRBJ2-7; lacking DNA, the TRBD1 call made by TCRdb goes unchecked. Looked up from germline, CDR1 is MDHEN and CDR2 is SYDVKM. CDR3 length: 18 amino acids. Here the CDR3 reads CASRIQNTPGGTGYEQYF.

The CDR3 sequence is CATRTNRGTGELFF. The rearrangement joins TRBV24-1 to TRBJ2-2; TCRdb outputs TRBD1, but without DNA this stays unchecked. There are 14 residues in the CDR3. Germline CDR1 is KGHDR and CDR2 is SFDVKD.

The chain employs TRBV12-3 or TRBV12-4 and TRBJ2-3; there is no DNA to check the TCRdb D call of TRBD2. CDR3 length: 16 amino acids. The CDR3 is CASSSLTREGADTQYF.

The gene calls are TRBV27 and TRBJ2-3; TCRdb gives TRBD1 as the D gene, but with no DNA this cannot be confirmed. Germline V gene data show CDR1 as MNHEY and CDR2 as SMNVEV (reference sequence). The CDR3 is 18 residues long. CDR3 in amino acids: CASSSLRVGGGVTDTQYF.

This chain uses TRBV25-1 with TRBJ2-7; TCRdb proposes TRBD1, but this gene call is untestable without DNA. The CDR3 is made up of 16 amino acids. Germline CDR1 reads MGHDK; CDR2 reads SYGVNS. The chain's CDR3 is CASSESGGTGFHEQYF.

The chain employs TRBV14 and TRBJ2-4; the D call of TRBD2 rests on TCRdb alone, since no DNA is present to check it. The CDR3 has 16 amino acids. Per the germline V gene, CDR1 is SGHDN and CDR2 is FVKESK. CDR3 protein: CASSLDYVGAKNIQYF.